The 19 T cell receptor beta chains below come from one sample, sequenced in a study of blood T cell repertoires in COVID-19. Sequencing used immunoSEQ multiplex PCR; TCRdb keeps in-frame clones, though not all of them. There are approximately 260,000 clones in the sample; approximately 84% occur only once, and approximately 6.6% lies in the top ten. Sequenced: PBMCs or T cells enriched from blood (not recorded which). The source is a woman between 45 and 65 years old who had been exposed to COVID-19.

The gene calls are TRBV18 and TRBJ2-1, with 10 nucleotides matching TRBD2. V gave up 4 bases and J gave up 7 bases; unmatched junction bases: 4. Germline V gene sequence: CDR1 KGHSH, CDR2 LQKENI. This CDR3 has 14 amino acids. CDR3 sequence (DNA): TGTGCCAGCTCACGGCTAGCGGGGGTTAATGAGCAGTTCTTC. Encoded protein: CASSRLAGVNEQFF.

The genes are TRBV3-1 (or the pseudogene TRBV3-2) and TRBJ1-1, with unresolved D. Germline loops: CDR1 LGHDT, CDR2 YNNKEL (reference sequence). There are 16 residues in the CDR3. Trimming removed 3 bases at V and 2 bases at J, with 16 bases between. The CDR3, as DNA: TGTGCCAGCAGCCAGAGGAGACTACGATCCAACACTGAAGCTTTCTTT. This translates into CASSQRRLRSNTEAFF.

This chain links TRBV19 with TRBJ1-5; 12 bases map to TRBD1. The CDR3 sequence is 15 residues long. Germline V gives CDR1 LNHDA, CDR2 SQIVND (reference sequence). V lost 7 bases and J lost 7; bases outside the gene matches: 8. DNA of the CDR3: TGTGCCAGTACCAGGGACAGGGGGCGTCTCCAGCCCCAGCATTTT. The encoded protein is CASTRDRGRLQPQHF. Supplemented by reference TRBV19 and TRBJ1-5, the full variable domain reads DGGITQSPKYLFRKEGQNVTLSCEQNLNHDAMYWYRQDPGQGLRLIYYSQIVNDFQKGDIAEGYSVSREKKESFPLTVTSAQKNPTAFYLCASTRDRGRLQPQHFGDGTRLSIL.

The rearrangement joins TRBV10-3 to TRBJ2-3; 8 nucleotides match TRBD1. J gave up 2 bases and V 2 bases, and 15 bases lay outside the gene matches. The CDR3 totals 19 residues. The germline gives CDR1 ENHRY, CDR2 SYGVKD. DNA for the CDR3: TGTGCCATCAGTGAGAGAAGGACAGGGCTTACCGGGGCCACAGATACGCAGTATTTT. The encoded protein is CAISERRTGLTGATDTQYF.

This chain joins TRBV7-9 and TRBJ2-5, with D possibly being TRBD1 (6 bases). CDR3 length: 14 residues. The germline gives CDR1 SEHNR, CDR2 FQNEAQ (reference sequence). V lost 8 bases, J lost 1 base, and 14 bases lay in between. As DNA, the CDR3 is TGTGCCAGCGCCTGGGACACCCTCCAAGAGACCCAGTACTTC. Its translation: CASAWDTLQETQYF.

The V gene is TRBV2, the J gene TRBJ1-6, with D maybe TRBD1 (6 bases). CDR3 length: 13 amino acids. CDR1 is SNHLY and CDR2 is FYNNEI in the germline V gene. V shed 10 bases and J shed 6 bases, with 13 bases lying between them. CDR3 loop: CATQADSNSPLHF. CDR3 bases: TGTGCCACCCAAGCGGACAGTAATTCACCCCTCCACTTT.

The chain uses TRBV3-1 (or the pseudogene TRBV3-2) and TRBJ2-4, with TRBD2 as a possible D gene (5 bases). From germline, CDR1 is LGHDT and CDR2 YNNKEL (reference sequence). V was cut by 8 bases and J by 5 bases, with 10 bases left in between. The CDR3 covers 12 residues. CDR3: CASRGVENIQYF. Here the CDR3 DNA reads TGTGCCAGCCGGGGTGTGGAAAACATTCAGTACTTC.

This rearrangement joins TRBV7-2 to TRBJ1-3, with D unclear. Trimming took off 1 base at V and 4 bases at J, with 5 bases between the two ends. The CDR3 loop spans 13 amino acids. Germline V gives CDR1 SGHTA, CDR2 FQGNSA. The CDR3 sequence is CASSLVFGNTIYF. For the CDR3, the DNA is TGTGCCAGCAGCTTAGTCTTCGGAAACACCATATATTTT.

V gene TRBV27 combines with J gene TRBJ1-1; TRBD1 agrees at 7 bases. The germline V gene encodes CDR1 MNHEY and CDR2 SMNVEV (reference sequence). J was trimmed by 2 bases and V by 5 bases; bases with no gene match: 8. The CDR3 totals 15 residues. CDR3 protein: CASSVGGQFNTEAFF. CDR3 bases: TGTGCCAGCAGTGTGGGGGGACAGTTCAACACTGAAGCTTTCTTT.

The chain is built from TRBV7-2 and TRBJ1-5; TRBD1 might be the D (6 bases). V was clipped by 4 bases and J by 0 bases, with 19 bases between them. CDR3 length equals 18 residues. Germline V gives CDR1 SGHTA, CDR2 FQGNSA. CDR3 loop: CASSSPYGQTYSNQPQHF. The CDR3 DNA follows: TGTGCCAGCAGCTCCCCTTACGGACAGACTTATAGCAATCAGCCCCAGCATTTT.

As DNA, the CDR3 is TGTGCCGCCCGGGTTGGGGGGGTCTACGAGCAGTACTTC. Its protein is CAARVGGVYEQYF. This sequence joins TRBV6-5 and TRBJ2-7; 7 bases map to TRBD2. This CDR3 comprises 13 residues. Trimming removed 11 bases from V and 3 bases from J; junction bases left unmatched: 10. Germline CDR1 reads MNHEY; CDR2 reads SVGAGI.

This clone came up a few times. Here the CDR3 reads CAIRDRDRGPMNTEAFF. DNA for the CDR3: TGTGCCATCAGAGACCGGGACAGGGGGCCTATGAACACTGAAGCTTTCTTT. The chain is built from TRBV10-3 and TRBJ1-1; 12 bases are a match to TRBD1. This CDR3 has 17 amino acids. V shed 6 bases and J 0 bases; nucleotides not matched to a gene: 8. Germline CDR1 reads ENHRY; CDR2 reads SYGVKD.

The V and J genes are TRBV7-8 and TRBJ2-1, with 14 bases identical to TRBD2. The CDR3 totals 18 residues. With 3 bases clipped from V and 2 bases from J, the junction kept 6 bases outside the gene matches. From germline, CDR1 is SGHVS and CDR2 FQNEAQ. The CDR3 nucleotides read TGTGCCAGCAGCTTTGGACTAGCGGGGGGAAGTACCTACAATGAGCAGTTCTTC. Amino acids: CASSFGLAGGSTYNEQFF.

The J gene is TRBJ1-1, the V gene TRBV7-9, with 7 positions matching TRBD1. The CDR3 totals 14 residues. J was trimmed by 4 bases and V by 7 bases; bases with no gene match: 9. Looked up from germline, CDR1 is SEHNR and CDR2 is FQNEAQ (reference sequence). CDR3: CASTSTGKSTEAFF. Here the CDR3 DNA reads TGTGCCAGCACCTCGACAGGGAAGTCCACTGAAGCTTTCTTT. The complete variable domain, with remaining parts taken from reference TRBV7-9 and TRBJ1-1, reads DTGVSQNPRHKITKRGQNVTFRCDPISEHNRLYWYRQTLGQGPEFLTYFQNEAQLEKSRLLSDRFSAERPKGSFSTLEIQRTEQGDSAMYLCASTSTGKSTEAFFGQGTRLTVV.

V usage is TRBV7-9 and J usage is TRBJ1-1; 9 bases agree with TRBD1. The CDR3 length is 13 residues. Germline V gene lookup returns CDR1 SEHNR and CDR2 FQNEAQ (reference sequence). The ends lost 6 bases at V and 5 bases at J; junction bases unmatched: 4. Here the CDR3 reads CASRTGGTTEAFF. CDR3 nucleotide sequence: TGTGCCAGCAGAACAGGGGGCACGACTGAAGCTTTCTTT.

This chain uses TRBV24-1 with TRBJ1-5, with 7 bases that match TRBD1. Germline loops: CDR1 KGHDR, CDR2 SFDVKD. J was trimmed by 4 bases and V by 7 bases; bases with no gene match: 3. This CDR3 has 13 residues. CDR3 DNA: TGTGCCACCAGCACAGGGGTGAATCAGCCCCAGCATTTT. As protein: CATSTGVNQPQHF.

V is TRBV27 and J is TRBJ1-2, with D uncertain. V lost 3 bases and J 9 bases, leaving 11 bases between the germline ends. This CDR3 has 12 residues. Germline CDR1 reads MNHEY; CDR2 reads SMNVEV (reference sequence). CDR3 residues: CASSFDRERYTF. The CDR3 DNA sequence: TGTGCCAGCAGTTTCGACCGGGAGCGCTACACCTTC.

The chain carries TRBV9 and TRBJ2-1; 8 positions agree with TRBD2. The CDR3 runs to 14 residues. Germline CDR1 and CDR2: SGDLS and YYNGEE. V dropped 4 bases and J dropped 8; count of bases not matched to a gene: 8. DNA for the CDR3: TGTGCCAGCAGCCCCCTTCCGGGAGGGGATGAGCAGTTCTTC. Protein: CASSPLPGGDEQFF.

In nucleotides, the CDR3 is TGTGCCAGTAGTATTGGTATCGGGACAGCAAGCACAGATACGCAGTATTTT. Translating gives CASSIGIGTASTDTQYF. The J gene is TRBJ2-3, the V gene TRBV19, with 7 positions matching TRBD1. The CDR3 has 17 amino acids. Germline CDR1 reads LNHDA; CDR2 reads SQIVND (reference sequence). V was pared by 3 bases and J by 0 bases, with 9 bases of the junction left unmatched.